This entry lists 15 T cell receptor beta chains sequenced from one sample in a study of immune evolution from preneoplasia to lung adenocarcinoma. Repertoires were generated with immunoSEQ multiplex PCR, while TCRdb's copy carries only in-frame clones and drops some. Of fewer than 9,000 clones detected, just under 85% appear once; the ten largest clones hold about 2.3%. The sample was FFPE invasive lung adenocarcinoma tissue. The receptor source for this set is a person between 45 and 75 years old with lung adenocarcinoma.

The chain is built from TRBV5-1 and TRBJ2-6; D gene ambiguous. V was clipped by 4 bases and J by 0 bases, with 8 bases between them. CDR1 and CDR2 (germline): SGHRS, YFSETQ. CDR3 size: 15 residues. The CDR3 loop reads CASSAPDSGANVLTF. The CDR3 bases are TGCGCCAGCAGCGCGCCAGACTCTGGGGCCAACGTCCTGACTTTC.

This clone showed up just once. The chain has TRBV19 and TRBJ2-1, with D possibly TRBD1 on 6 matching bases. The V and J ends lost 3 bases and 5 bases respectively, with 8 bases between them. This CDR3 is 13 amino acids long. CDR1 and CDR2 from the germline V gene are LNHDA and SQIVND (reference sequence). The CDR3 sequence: CASSIYRDNEQFF. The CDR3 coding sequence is TGTGCCAGTAGTATTTACAGGGACAATGAGCAGTTCTTC.

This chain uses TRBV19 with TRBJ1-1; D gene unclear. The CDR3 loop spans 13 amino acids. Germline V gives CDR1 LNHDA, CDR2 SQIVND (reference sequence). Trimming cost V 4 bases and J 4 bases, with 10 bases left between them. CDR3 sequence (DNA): TGTGCCAGTAGTAAGGGCAGGCTCACTGAAGCTTTCTTT. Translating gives CASSKGRLTEAFF.

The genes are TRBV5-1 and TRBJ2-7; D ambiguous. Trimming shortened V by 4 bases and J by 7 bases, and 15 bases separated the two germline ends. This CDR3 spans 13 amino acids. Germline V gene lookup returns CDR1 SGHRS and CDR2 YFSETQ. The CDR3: CASSPEVTGEQYF. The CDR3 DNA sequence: TGCGCCAGCAGCCCGGAAGTGACGGGTGAGCAGTACTTC.

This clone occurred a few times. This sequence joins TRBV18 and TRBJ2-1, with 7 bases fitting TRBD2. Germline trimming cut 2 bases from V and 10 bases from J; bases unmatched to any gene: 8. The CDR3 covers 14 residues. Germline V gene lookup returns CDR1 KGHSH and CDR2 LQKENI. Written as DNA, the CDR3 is TGTGCCAGCTCACCATTCGGGCGGGAGCGGGAGCAGTTCTTC. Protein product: CASSPFGREREQFF.

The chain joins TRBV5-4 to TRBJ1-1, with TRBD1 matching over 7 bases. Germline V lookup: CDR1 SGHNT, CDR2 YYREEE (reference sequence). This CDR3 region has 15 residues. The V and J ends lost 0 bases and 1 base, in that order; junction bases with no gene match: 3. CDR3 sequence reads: CASSLVHRGNTEAFF. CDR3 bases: TGTGCCAGCAGCTTGGTACACAGGGGGAACACTGAAGCTTTCTTT.

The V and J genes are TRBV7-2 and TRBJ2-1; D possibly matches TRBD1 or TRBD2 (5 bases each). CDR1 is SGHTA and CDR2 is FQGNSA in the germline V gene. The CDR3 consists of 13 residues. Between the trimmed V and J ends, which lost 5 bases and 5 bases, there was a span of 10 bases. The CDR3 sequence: CASSNRDHNEQFF. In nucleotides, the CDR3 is TGTGCCAGCAGCAACCGGGACCACAATGAGCAGTTCTTC.

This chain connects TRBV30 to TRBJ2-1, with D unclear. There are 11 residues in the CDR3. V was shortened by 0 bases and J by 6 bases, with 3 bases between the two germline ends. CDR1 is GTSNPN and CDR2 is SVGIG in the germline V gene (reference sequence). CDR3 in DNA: TGTGCCTGGAGTGTGAGCAATGAGCAGTTCTTC. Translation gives CAWSVSNEQFF.

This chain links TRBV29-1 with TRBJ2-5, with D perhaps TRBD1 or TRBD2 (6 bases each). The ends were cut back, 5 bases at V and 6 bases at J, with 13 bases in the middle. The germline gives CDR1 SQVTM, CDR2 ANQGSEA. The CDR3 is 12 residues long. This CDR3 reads CSVLGGAQTQYF. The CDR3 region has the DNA TGCAGCGTTCTGGGGGGCGCTCAGACCCAGTACTTC.

The CDR3 DNA reads as TGCAGCGTTGAGCTCGGGACAGTGAGTAATGAAAAACTGTTTTTT. This gives the protein CSVELGTVSNEKLFF. The V and J genes are TRBV29-1 and TRBJ1-4; 7 bases are a match to TRBD1. Germline V gives CDR1 SQVTM, CDR2 ANQGSEA. The CDR3 is 15 residues long. J gave up 4 bases and V 3 bases, and 8 bases lay outside the gene matches.

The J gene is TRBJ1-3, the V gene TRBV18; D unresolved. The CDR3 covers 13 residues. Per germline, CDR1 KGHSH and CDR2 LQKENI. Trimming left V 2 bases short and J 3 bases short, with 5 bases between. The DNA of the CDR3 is TGTGCCAGCTCACCAGGGAATGGAAACACCATATATTTT. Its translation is CASSPGNGNTIYF.

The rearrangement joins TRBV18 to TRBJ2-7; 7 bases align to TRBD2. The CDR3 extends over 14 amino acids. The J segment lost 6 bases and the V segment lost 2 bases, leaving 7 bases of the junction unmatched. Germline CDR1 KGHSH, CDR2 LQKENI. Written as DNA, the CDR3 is TGTGCCAGCTCACCAGGGCAGGGAGGGGCCGAGCAGTACTTC. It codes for CASSPGQGGAEQYF.

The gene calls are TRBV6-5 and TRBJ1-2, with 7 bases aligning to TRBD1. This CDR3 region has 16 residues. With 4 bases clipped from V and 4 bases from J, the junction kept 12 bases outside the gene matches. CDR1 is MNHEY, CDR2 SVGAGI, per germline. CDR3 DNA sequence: TGTGCCAGCAGTTTCAGGGCCACAGGGGACCCCTATGGCTACACCTTC. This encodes CASSFRATGDPYGYTF.

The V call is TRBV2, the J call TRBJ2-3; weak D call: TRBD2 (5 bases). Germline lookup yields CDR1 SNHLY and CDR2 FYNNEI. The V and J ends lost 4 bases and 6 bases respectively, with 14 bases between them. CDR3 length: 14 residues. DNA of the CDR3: TGTGCCAGCAGTGCAGTCACGGTAGCGGATACGCAGTATTTT. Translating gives CASSAVTVADTQYF.

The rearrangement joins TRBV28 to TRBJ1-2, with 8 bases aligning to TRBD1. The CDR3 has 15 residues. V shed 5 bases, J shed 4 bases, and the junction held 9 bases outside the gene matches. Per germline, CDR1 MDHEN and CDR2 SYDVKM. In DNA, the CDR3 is TGTGCCAGCAGTCAGACAGGGGATCATGCCTATGGCTACACCTTC. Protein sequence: CASSQTGDHAYGYTF.